The 17 T cell receptor beta chains in this list originate from one sample, sequenced in a study of T cell responses to AZD1222 COVID-19 vaccine. The assay was immunoSEQ multiplex PCR, and TCRdb's table has in-frame clones only and misses some. The sample has 150,000 to 190,000 clones, 90% seen once. Sequenced here: peripheral blood, sampled 28 days after the second AZD1222 dose. These receptors were taken from an adult who received the AZD1222 COVID-19 vaccine.

The chain has TRBV28 and TRBJ2-5; TRBD2 might be the D (5 bases). Germline CDR1 and CDR2: MDHEN and SYDVKM. The CDR3 is 15 amino acids. V dropped 11 bases and J dropped 2 bases, with 21 bases sitting between them. CDR3 coding DNA: TGTGCCGCCCACGGGCCCGGCGGGTCACAAGAGACCCAGTACTTC. Its protein is CAAHGPGGSQETQYF.

The chain recombines TRBV3-1 (or the pseudogene TRBV3-2) with TRBJ2-7; TRBD1 agrees at 9 bases. CDR1 is LGHDT, CDR2 YNNKEL, per germline (reference sequence). The CDR3 covers 14 residues. The V and J ends lost 3 bases and 7 bases, in that order; junction bases with no gene match: 7. The CDR3 DNA is TGTGCCAGCAGCCAGGAGGACAGGGGCCGTGAGCAGTACTTC. Translation gives CASSQEDRGREQYF.

This clone occurred a few times. Other DNA sequences in the same sample also yield this CDR3. V and J are TRBV18 and TRBJ2-5, with a weak D call TRBD1 (6 bases). V lost 2 bases, J lost 5 bases, and 9 bases lay in between. The germline V gene has CDR1 KGHSH and CDR2 LQKENI. The CDR3 consists of 13 residues. CDR3 sequence: CASSPGQGETQYF. In DNA, the CDR3 is TGTGCCAGCTCACCAGGGCAGGGGGAGACCCAGTACTTC.

The rearrangement links TRBV28 to TRBJ2-3; D is possibly TRBD1 (6 bases). There are 14 residues in the CDR3. Germline CDR1 and CDR2: MDHEN and SYDVKM. The ends were cut back, 8 bases at V and 6 bases at J, with 18 bases in the middle. In DNA form, the CDR3 reads TGTGCCAGCGGCCCGAACAGGGCAGGTGATACGCAGTATTTT. Translation: CASGPNRAGDTQYF.

J is TRBJ1-2 and V is TRBV28, with 11 bases that match TRBD1. The V and J ends lost 2 bases and 2 bases, in that order; junction bases with no gene match: 1. The CDR3 consists of 15 residues. The germline gives CDR1 MDHEN, CDR2 SYDVKM. The CDR3, as DNA: TGTGCCAGCAGTTTACGGACAGGGGGCAACTATGGCTACACCTTC. It encodes CASSLRTGGNYGYTF.

V gene TRBV25-1 combines with J gene TRBJ1-1, with a tentative D call TRBD1 (6 bases). Germline V gene data show CDR1 as MGHDK and CDR2 as SYGVNS. Trimming took 6 bases from V and 8 from J, leaving 16 bases between them. CDR3 size: 13 residues. The CDR3 protein is CASSPTGGHEAFF. CDR3 in DNA: TGTGCCAGCAGCCCGACAGGCGGGCACGAAGCTTTCTTT.

This chain links TRBV11-2 with TRBJ1-3; 9 bases are a match to TRBD1. V dropped 1 base and J dropped 7; count of bases not matched to a gene: 11. Germline CDR1 and CDR2: SGHAT and FQNNGV. The CDR3 has 17 amino acids. In DNA, the CDR3 is TGTGCCAGCAGCTTAGCTCTTGGCGGGACAGGGCGCAACACCATATATTTT. As protein: CASSLALGGTGRNTIYF.

The chain recombines TRBV12-5 with TRBJ1-3; possibly TRBD1 for D (6 bases). Germline assignment: CDR1 LGHNT and CDR2 FRNRAP. V was shortened by 4 bases and J by 1 base, with 11 bases between the two germline ends. This CDR3 comprises 15 residues. The CDR3, as DNA: TGTGCTAGTGGTTCGCCCCAGGGGTCTGGAAACACCATATATTTT. It encodes CASGSPQGSGNTIYF.

This rearrangement joins TRBV7-2 to TRBJ1-2; 8 nucleotides agree with TRBD1. CDR1 is SGHTA and CDR2 is FQGNSA in the germline V gene. V trimming: 4 bases; J trimming: 6 bases; junction bases outside the gene matches: 10. The CDR3 runs to 15 residues. The CDR3 DNA sequence: TGTGCCAGCAGCTCGGGACAGGTCGGCTTTCATGGCTACACCTTC. Amino acid sequence: CASSSGQVGFHGYTF.

The chain employs TRBV6-2 or TRBV6-3 and TRBJ2-5; D not certain. The CDR3 extends over 12 amino acids. Trimming stripped 6 bases from V and 3 bases from J, with 8 bases between. The germline V gene has CDR1 MNHEY and CDR2 SVGEGT. The CDR3 coding sequence is TGTGCCAGCAGGTACAGCAAAGAGACCCAGTACTTC. As protein: CASRYSKETQYF.

This chain uses TRBV28 with TRBJ1-6; D unclear. Between the trimmed V and J ends, which lost 2 bases and 10 bases, there was a span of 9 bases. Germline CDR1 is MDHEN and CDR2 is SYDVKM. The CDR3 spans 13 residues. CDR3 loop: CASSLRKVSPLHF. CDR3 DNA sequence: TGTGCCAGCAGTTTACGCAAGGTCTCACCCCTCCACTTT.

Concerning this clone: Other DNA variants within this sample encode the same CDR3. The rearrangement joins TRBV7-2 to TRBJ1-1, with 10 bases that match TRBD1. V lost 4 bases, J lost 5 bases, and 7 bases stayed unmatched. CDR1 and CDR2 from the germline V gene are SGHTA and FQGNSA. This CDR3 region has 15 residues. The CDR3 DNA reads as TGTGCCAGCAGCTCCCGACAGGGGGCGAGGACTGAAGCTTTCTTT. As protein: CASSSRQGARTEAFF.

As for this clone: At one end the junction does not follow the germline gene, possibly because of a read error. This chain links TRBV5-6 with TRBJ2-5; D might be TRBD1 (6 bases). The CDR3 has 14 residues. CDR1 SGHDT and CDR2 YYEEEE come from the germline V gene. In DNA form, the CDR3 reads TGTGCCAGCACCTTGCTACAGGGCTGGGAGACCCAGTACTTC. It codes for CASTLLQGWETQYF.

The rearrangement uses TRBV27 and TRBJ2-7; D possibly matches TRBD1 or TRBD2 (5 bases each). Germline CDR1 and CDR2: MNHEY and SMNVEV (reference sequence). V lost 4 bases and J 3 bases, leaving 19 bases between the germline ends. The CDR3 loop spans 16 amino acids. The CDR3 reads CASSSGTRATNYEQYF. The CDR3 DNA follows: TGTGCCAGCAGTTCTGGGACGAGAGCAACTAACTACGAGCAGTACTTC.

The chain uses TRBV18 and TRBJ2-7; D might be TRBD1 or TRBD2, each matching 5 bases. The CDR3 covers 14 residues. V was shortened by 3 bases and J by 3 bases, with 12 bases between the two germline ends. CDR1 and CDR2 from the germline V gene are KGHSH and LQKENI. CDR3 bases: TGTGCCAGCTCACCCCCGGGACCTCACTACGAGCAGTACTTC. Translation: CASSPPGPHYEQYF.

CDR3 bases: TGTGCCACCAGCGTGCCAGGGGAGGCAGATACGCAGTATTTT. This sequence encodes CATSVPGEADTQYF. J is TRBJ2-3 and V is TRBV15; D possibly matches TRBD1 or TRBD2 (6 bases each). Trimming left V 5 bases short and J 4 bases short, with 13 bases between. Germline assignment: CDR1 LNHNV and CDR2 YYDKDF (reference sequence). The CDR3 contains 14 residues.

Note on this clone: Relative to the germline gene, one junction end is altered; a read error may explain this. The chain carries TRBV2 and TRBJ2-1, with D perhaps given as TRBD1 or TRBD2 (5 bases each). The CDR3 contains 14 residues. Germline lookup yields CDR1 SNHLY and CDR2 FYNNEI. CDR3 loop: CASSEAPRGRTGIF. CDR3 DNA: TGTGCCAGCAGTGAAGCGCCCCGGGGCCGAACCGGAATCTTC.